This T cell receptor beta chain was profiled in a study of post-analysis software for immune sequencing data. Study details: The patients showed relapsing-remitting, secondary progressive and progressive-relapsing multiple sclerosis courses. Findings and limits, study-wide: Comparison with controls showed significantly lower normalized Chao1 diversity in multiple sclerosis patients. Four or five TRBV segments were significantly more frequent in patients than in controls. TRBV5-6, TRBV5-1 and TRBV20-1 were among these segments.

Presence of unique molecular identifiers characterized the TCR beta cDNA libraries. Out of roughly 0.95 to 10 million T cells, 450,000 to 600,000 cDNA molecules were generated. One entry per CDR3 protein, called by TCRdb with MiXCR from the PCR reads. The repertoire holds fewer than 850,000 distinct CDR3 sequences, 25% to 30% seen once, with 0.55% to 0.65% in the top ten. In regard to this clonotype: Its antigen remains unknown.

The CDR3 sequence is 13 residues long. V dropped 4 bases and J dropped 1 base, with 9 bases sitting between them. Germline V CDR1 and CDR2: SQVTM, ANQGSEA. The rearrangement links TRBV29-1 to TRBJ2-3; D gene uncertain. This TCR came from a girl aged 5-17 years with multiple sclerosis. The sample comprised blood. As DNA, the CDR3 is TGCAGCGTTGGGGAAACGGGCACAGATACGCAGTATTTT. Translation: CSVGETGTDTQYF.